Following are 2 T cell receptor beta chains from one sample sequenced in a study of blood T cell repertoires in COVID-19. Profiled with immunoSEQ multiplex PCR; TCRdb holds only in-frame clones, not every one. The sample holds around 100,000 clones, approximately 84% seen once. Input material: peripheral blood. These receptors were taken from a human donor in a cohort sampled during active COVID-19.

J is TRBJ2-7 and V is TRBV3-1 (or the pseudogene TRBV3-2), with 13 positions matching TRBD2. Per the germline V gene, CDR1 is LGHDT and CDR2 is YNNKEL (reference sequence). V lost 1 base to trimming and J lost 3 bases; unmatched junction nucleotides: 3. The CDR3 extends over 16 amino acids. The CDR3 is CASSQAGTSGNYEQYF. CDR3 DNA sequence: TGTGCCAGCAGCCAAGCCGGGACTAGCGGGAACTACGAGCAGTACTTC.

In its sample, this clone was seen once. The chain uses TRBV19 and TRBJ2-2; a weak D match, TRBD1 (6 bases). The CDR3 covers 16 residues. Germline CDR1 reads LNHDA; CDR2 reads SQIVND (reference sequence). The V gene lost 1 base and the J gene lost 11 bases, with 20 bases spanning the gap. The CDR3 sequence: CASSIGRSTGTRELFF. The CDR3, as DNA: TGTGCCAGTAGTATAGGTAGATCTACAGGGACCAGAGAGCTGTTTTTT.